Presented here are 26 T cell receptor beta chains from one specimen sequenced in a study of cytomegalovirus exposure and HLA in healthy donors. PCR amplification relied on 60 Vbeta primers (plus 13 Jbeta primers). Produced via immunoSEQ multiplex PCR; TCRdb's table is partial and in-frame only. The sample lists fewer than 120,000 clones, around 80% seen once, with roughly 2.9% in the top ten. The specimen sequenced was PBMCs. All receptors come from a woman aged 60-75 years in good health and CMV-seropositive.

The rearrangement uses TRBV29-1 and TRBJ2-1, with no clear D. This CDR3 comprises 17 residues. CDR1 SQVTM and CDR2 ANQGSEA come from the germline V gene. V was pared by 1 base and J by 1 base, with 17 bases between. The CDR3 protein is CSVEGPSRSLSYNEQFF. The DNA of the CDR3 is TGCAGCGTTGAAGGGCCTTCCCGATCGTTGTCCTACAATGAGCAGTTCTTC.

The chain carries TRBV6-1 and TRBJ1-1; perhaps TRBD1 as D (5 bases). The germline gives CDR1 MNHNS, CDR2 SASEGT. This CDR3 spans 14 amino acids. V lost 2 bases to trimming and J lost 1 base, with 8 bases between them. CDR3 region: CASSEQGRNTEAFF. The CDR3 DNA reads as TGTGCCAGCAGTGAACAGGGAAGGAACACTGAAGCTTTCTTT.

V and J are TRBV6-6 and TRBJ2-5; 7 bases are a match to TRBD2. This CDR3 is built from 14 residues. Per germline, CDR1 MNHNY and CDR2 SVGAGI (reference sequence). The J segment lost 2 bases and the V segment lost 10 bases, leaving 10 bases of the junction unmatched. The CDR3 is CATNRLASQETQYF. CDR3 DNA: TGTGCCACAAACAGACTAGCTAGTCAAGAGACCCAGTACTTC.

The chain joins TRBV28 to TRBJ1-1; unclear D gene. Germline CDR1 reads MDHEN; CDR2 reads SYDVKM. The V end was cut by 5 bases, the J end by 8 bases, with 12 bases between. CDR3 length: 12 residues. CDR3 DNA: TGTGCCAGCAGTCCCACGGCGGAAGAAGCTTTCTTT. It is translated as CASSPTAEEAFF.

The V gene is TRBV28, the J gene TRBJ2-1; perhaps TRBD2 as D (6 bases). Germline CDR1 MDHEN, CDR2 SYDVKM. The length of the CDR3 is 14 residues. V lost 2 bases and J lost 7, with 12 bases in between. CDR3 sequence: CASSLSLARNEQFF. The CDR3 nucleotides are TGTGCCAGCAGTTTAAGCCTAGCGCGGAATGAGCAGTTCTTC.

The J gene is TRBJ1-2, the V gene TRBV7-3; perhaps TRBD1 as D (5 bases). The V end was cut by 1 base, the J end by 4 bases, with 16 bases between. The CDR3 consists of 16 residues. Looked up from germline, CDR1 is SGHTA and CDR2 is FQGTGA. The CDR3 DNA reads TGTGCCAGCAGCTTAAGTACGACAGCACCATCCTATGGCTACACCTTC. Protein: CASSLSTTAPSYGYTF.

This chain links TRBV6-1 with TRBJ2-5; a possible D gene is TRBD2 (5 bases). TRBJ2-7 matches the DNA end more closely, so the J call is doubtful. The CDR3 contains 15 residues. Germline V gene data show CDR1 as MNHNS and CDR2 as SASEGT. Here the CDR3 DNA reads TGTGCCAGCAGTGAACCCCGGGATCCTATCTACGAGCAGTACTTC. Translation: CASSEPRDPIYEQYF.

Remarks on this clone: This specimen includes other DNA sequences encoding the same CDR3. This rearrangement joins TRBV5-1 to TRBJ1-2; D is ambiguous. With 4 bases removed from V and 0 bases from J, the gap between germline ends came to 13 bases. This CDR3 has 15 amino acids. Germline CDR1 SGHRS, CDR2 YFSETQ. DNA of the CDR3: TGCGCCAGCAGCGGAAGAGGAAACTCTAACTATGGCTACACCTTC. It codes for CASSGRGNSNYGYTF.

This chain links TRBV2 with TRBJ1-5; 11 nucleotides align to TRBD1. Per germline, CDR1 SNHLY and CDR2 FYNNEI. V was clipped by 9 bases and J by 5 bases; unmatched bases: 6. The CDR3 spans 14 residues. The CDR3 sequence is CASQDRGLYQPQHF. DNA of the CDR3: TGTGCCAGTCAGGACAGGGGGCTTTATCAGCCCCAGCATTTT.

The CDR3 bases are TGTGCCAGCTCAACAGGCAGTAGTAACGAGCAGTACTTC. Its translation: CASSTGSSNEQYF. This chain joins TRBV18 and TRBJ2-7, with D perhaps matching TRBD1 (5 bases). The V gene's germline CDR1 is KGHSH and CDR2 LQKENI. This CDR3 is built from 13 residues. The ends were cut back, 5 bases at V and 5 bases at J, with 13 bases in the middle.

V and J are TRBV11-2 and TRBJ1-2; D not certain. Trimming took 8 bases from V and 8 from J, leaving 15 bases between them. The CDR3 has 12 amino acids. Germline CDR1 reads SGHAT; CDR2 reads FQNNGV. CDR3 nucleotides: TGTGCCAGCTCAAAATGGGGAGAAGGCTACACCTTC. Residues: CASSKWGEGYTF.

The chain joins TRBV13 to TRBJ1-6; D is undetermined. Germline values: CDR1 PRHDT, CDR2 FYEKMQ (reference sequence). The CDR3 loop spans 13 amino acids. V was trimmed by 3 bases and J by 6 bases, leaving 6 bases between them. The CDR3 protein is CASSFSVNSPLHF. As DNA, the CDR3 is TGTGCCAGCAGCTTCTCGGTTAATTCACCCCTCCACTTT.

This chain connects TRBV5-1 to TRBJ1-4, with no clear D. In germline, CDR1 is SGHRS, CDR2 YFSETQ. The germline V and J ends were trimmed by 0 bases and 0 bases, with 9 bases remaining between them. CDR3 length equals 16 residues. CDR3 in amino acids: CASSLGTLATNEKLFF. The CDR3 nucleotides read TGCGCCAGCAGCTTGGGGACTCTTGCAACTAATGAAAAACTGTTTTTT.

The chain is built from TRBV19 and TRBJ2-4, with D possibly TRBD1 on 5 matching bases. Trimming stripped 8 bases from V and 2 bases from J, with 10 bases between. Per germline, CDR1 LNHDA and CDR2 SQIVND (reference sequence). The CDR3 sequence is 13 residues long. CDR3 DNA: TGTGCCAGTCAGGGCAGTTCCAAAAACATTCAGTACTTC. It specifies CASQGSSKNIQYF.

This clone is a singleton in its sample. This rearrangement joins TRBV25-1 to TRBJ1-1; D possibly corresponds to TRBD1 (5 bases). The CDR3 has 14 residues. The V gene's germline CDR1 is MGHDK and CDR2 SYGVNS. The ends were cut back, 6 bases at V and 5 bases at J, with 16 bases in the middle. The CDR3 nucleotides read TGTGCCAGCAGCGCGACAAGGGGAAATACTGAAGCTTTCTTT. It encodes CASSATRGNTEAFF.

The genes are TRBV5-4 and TRBJ1-2; TRBD1 aligns across 12 bases. The length of the CDR3 is 14 residues. Trimming removed 3 bases from V and 8 bases from J; junction bases left unmatched: 5. Germline V lookup: CDR1 SGHNT, CDR2 YYREEE (reference sequence). The CDR3 sequence: CASSSGQGASGYTF. CDR3 in DNA: TGTGCCAGCAGCTCGGGACAGGGGGCGAGCGGCTACACCTTC.

The V and J genes are TRBV9 and TRBJ2-4; 7 bases map to TRBD1. Germline assignment: CDR1 SGDLS and CDR2 YYNGEE. The CDR3 is made up of 15 amino acids. The junction had 9 bases not matched to a gene; V was cut back by 4 bases and J by 5 bases. CDR3 loop: CASSPRQGSENIQYF. CDR3 in DNA: TGTGCCAGCAGCCCGCGACAGGGTTCGGAAAACATTCAGTACTTC.

The chain is built from TRBV18 and TRBJ2-7; D uncertain. This CDR3 is built from 12 residues. Looked up from germline, CDR1 is KGHSH and CDR2 is LQKENI. Trimming stripped 1 base from V and 3 bases from J, with 4 bases between. The CDR3, as DNA: TGTGCCAGCTCACCACGAGGCTACGAGCAGTACTTC. Its translation is CASSPRGYEQYF.

The gene calls are TRBV7-6 and TRBJ2-2, with 12 bases aligning to TRBD2. The germline gives CDR1 SGHVS, CDR2 FNYEAQ. The CDR3 is 16 residues long. The V segment lost 5 bases and the J segment 4 bases; nucleotides outside the gene matches: 5. CDR3 sequence: CASSPTSGSGTGELFF. The DNA for the CDR3 is TGTGCCAGCAGCCCGACTAGCGGGAGTGGCACCGGGGAGCTGTTTTTT.

The chain couples TRBV11-2 to TRBJ2-2; possibly TRBD2 for D (5 bases). The CDR3 length is 17 residues. V lost 1 base, J lost 7 bases, and 19 bases lay in between. The germline V gene encodes CDR1 SGHAT and CDR2 FQNNGV. CDR3 nucleotide sequence: TGTGCCAGCAGCTTAGGGAGAGGGATTCAGCAGTACGGGGAGCTGTTTTTT. It specifies CASSLGRGIQQYGELFF.

The count of this clone is one. The V gene is TRBV5-3, the J gene TRBJ1-2; TRBD1 is a possible D gene (5 bases). TRBV5-3 is reported as an ORF; its role is uncertain. V lost 1 base to trimming and J lost 8 bases, with 12 bases between them. This CDR3 has 13 amino acids. CDR3 sequence reads: CARSLQGMGGYTF. Here the CDR3 DNA reads TGTGCCAGAAGCTTGCAGGGAATGGGGGGCTACACCTTC.

The chain carries TRBV7-9 and TRBJ1-2; D is possibly TRBD1 (5 bases). CDR1 and CDR2 from the germline V gene are SEHNR and FQNEAQ (reference sequence). This CDR3 spans 17 amino acids. V was clipped by 5 bases and J by 0 bases, with 19 bases between them. CDR3 DNA sequence: TGTGCCAGCAGCCTACACACAGGTGACGGTACTAACTATGGCTACACCTTC. The encoded protein is CASSLHTGDGTNYGYTF.

The J gene is TRBJ2-7, the V gene TRBV19; 8 positions agree with TRBD1. The germline V gene encodes CDR1 LNHDA and CDR2 SQIVND (reference sequence). The trim removed 1 base at V and 0 bases at J, leaving 8 bases unmatched. This CDR3 contains 17 residues. DNA of the CDR3: TGTGCCAGTAGTATAGCTGGACAGGGTCTAAGCTCCTACGAGCAGTACTTC. This translates into CASSIAGQGLSSYEQYF.

This sequence joins TRBV18 and TRBJ1-2; 9 nucleotides align to TRBD1. The trim removed 0 bases at V and 4 bases at J, leaving 3 bases unmatched. Germline lookup yields CDR1 KGHSH and CDR2 LQKENI. The CDR3 spans 15 residues. The CDR3 DNA is TGTGCCAGCTCACCACCAGCGACAGGGGGCTATGGCTACACCTTC. Amino acids: CASSPPATGGYGYTF. The whole variable domain, filled in from reference TRBV18 and TRBJ1-2, reads NAGVMQNPRHLVRRRGQEARLRCSPMKGHSHVYWYRQLPEEGLKFMVYLQKENIIDESGMPKERFSAEFPKEGPSILRIQQVVRGDSAAYFCASSPPATGGYGYTFGSGTRLTVV.

The chain has TRBV4-1 and TRBJ1-4; 7 bases line up with TRBD1. Trimming took 0 bases from V and 5 from J; bases not matched to a gene: 3. The CDR3 loop spans 15 amino acids. Germline values: CDR1 MGHRA, CDR2 YSYEKL. The CDR3 spells CASSQDGRGNEKLFF. The CDR3 coding sequence is TGCGCCAGCAGCCAAGATGGCAGGGGGAATGAAAAACTGTTTTTT.

The chain joins TRBV27 to TRBJ2-1; 8 bases agree with TRBD2. This CDR3 contains 14 residues. The V gene's germline CDR1 is MNHEY and CDR2 SMNVEV (reference sequence). V lost 2 bases, J lost 7 bases, and 4 bases stayed unmatched. The CDR3 DNA follows: TGTGCCAGCAGTTTAGGCGGGAGGACGAATGAGCAGTTCTTC. It codes for CASSLGGRTNEQFF.